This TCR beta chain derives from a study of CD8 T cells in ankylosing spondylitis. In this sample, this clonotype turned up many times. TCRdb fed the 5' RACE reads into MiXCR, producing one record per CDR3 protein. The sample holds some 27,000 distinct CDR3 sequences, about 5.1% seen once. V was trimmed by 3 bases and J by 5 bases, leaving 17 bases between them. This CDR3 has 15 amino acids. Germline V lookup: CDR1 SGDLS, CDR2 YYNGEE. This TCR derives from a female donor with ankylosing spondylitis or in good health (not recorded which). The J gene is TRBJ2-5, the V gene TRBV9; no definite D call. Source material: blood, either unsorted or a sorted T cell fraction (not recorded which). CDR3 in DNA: TGTGCCAGCAGCGGTCCCCTTATAAAGTCGGAGACCCAGTACTTC. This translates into CASSGPLIKSETQYF.